A selection of T cell receptor beta chains follows, all from one sample in a study of cytomegalovirus exposure and HLA in healthy donors. Some clones are missing from TCRdb's copy, which holds only in-frame ones; the method was immunoSEQ multiplex PCR. Among nearly 110,000 clones listed, about 75% were seen once. Sequenced: PBMCs. These receptors were taken from a man aged 35-49 years in good health and CMV-seronegative. Each CDR3 is given with its conserved first and last residue. A D gene is named only where the DNA matches it firmly. Expanded clones get a size class; other rows say once, few or many, or leave the size out.

v_gene	abundance	j_gene	d_gene	CDR3aa	CDR3nt
TRBV5-1	.	TRBJ1-6	TRBD1	CASSKPGQGYSPLHF	TGCGCCAGCAGCAAACCGGGACAGGGGTATTCACCCCTCCACTTT
TRBV19	.	TRBJ2-1	TRBD1	CASSISRDRANNEQFF	TGTGCCAGTAGTATATCTAGAGACAGGGCCAACAATGAGCAGTTCTTC
TRBV7-9	.	TRBJ1-4	.	CASSPQWSGNEKLFF	TGTGCCAGCAGCCCTCAGTGGTCCGGGAATGAAAAACTGTTTTTT
TRBV6-1	.	TRBJ2-2	TRBD2	CASSAYPSGGAPGELFF	TGTGCCAGCAGTGCCTACCCTAGCGGGGGGGCCCCCGGGGAGCTGTTTTTT
TRBV6-1	once	TRBJ1-1	.	CASRREGNTEAFF	TGTGCCAGCAGGAGGGAGGGGAACACTGAAGCTTTCTTT
TRBV2	.	TRBJ2-7	.	CASSFNYEQYF	TGTGCCAGCAGTTTTAACTACGAGCAGTACTTC
TRBV7-3	.	TRBJ2-3	TRBD2	CASSSQSGGTDTQYF	TGTGCCAGCAGCTCACAGAGCGGGGGAACAGATACGCAGTATTTT
TRBV10-2	.	TRBJ1-1	TRBD1	CASSWDRDTEAFF	TGCGCCAGCAGTTGGGACAGGGACACTGAAGCTTTCTTT
TRBV2	.	TRBJ2-3	TRBD2	CASSPPGLAGGKSADTQYF	TGTGCCAGCAGCCCTCCGGGACTAGCGGGGGGGAAGTCTGCAGATACGCAGTATTTT
TRBV2	.	TRBJ2-1	.	CASTAALATDEQFF	TGTGCCAGCACCGCGGCCCTAGCCACCGATGAGCAGTTCTTC
TRBV11-2	.	TRBJ2-7	.	CASSSGGPPKSYEQYF	TGTGCCAGCAGCTCCGGAGGGCCCCCGAAATCCTACGAGCAGTACTTC
TRBV25-1	once	TRBJ2-5	TRBD1	CASSEYRWDRAGETQYF	TGTGCCAGCAGTGAATATCGATGGGACAGGGCAGGGGAGACCCAGTACTTC
TRBV27	.	TRBJ1-4	TRBD1	CASRPKKDRGNEKLFF	TGTGCCAGCAGGCCGAAGAAGGACAGGGGGAATGAAAAACTGTTTTTT
TRBV2	.	TRBJ1-4	.	CASKLDSLNEKLFF	TGTGCCAGCAAATTGGACAGCCTTAATGAAAAACTGTTTTTT
TRBV7-2	once	TRBJ1-3	TRBD1	CASSLQGGPGNTIYF	TGTGCCAGCAGCTTACAGGGGGGTCCTGGAAACACCATATATTTT
TRBV19	.	TRBJ1-1	.	CASSEQGAEAFF	TGTGCCAGTAGTGAACAAGGGGCTGAAGCTTTCTTT
TRBV5-4	.	TRBJ2-1	TRBD2	CASSLESGVSNEQFF	TGTGCCAGCAGCTTGGAAAGCGGGGTCTCAAATGAGCAGTTCTTC
TRBV27	.	TRBJ2-2	TRBD2	CASSLSGGGAVTGELFF	TGTGCCAGCAGTTTATCTGGCGGGGGGGCCGTCACCGGGGAGCTGTTTTTT
TRBV19	.	TRBJ2-3	.	CASSGRASTDTQYF	TGTGCCAGTAGCGGGAGAGCAAGCACAGATACGCAGTATTTT
TRBV6-1	.	TRBJ2-7	TRBD1	CATITGTERYEQYF	TGTGCCACCATTACCGGGACAGAACGCTACGAGCAGTACTTC
TRBV6-1	.	TRBJ2-3	TRBD2	CASSEWRGNTDTQYF	TGTGCCAGCAGTGAGTGGCGGGGGAACACAGATACGCAGTATTTT
TRBV5-4	once	TRBJ2-5	TRBD1	CASSSGQPYQETQYF	TGTGCCAGCAGCTCGGGACAGCCGTACCAAGAGACCCAGTACTTC
TRBV11-3	.	TRBJ1-1	.	CASSLDIWSTEAFF	TGTGCCAGCAGCTTAGATATTTGGAGCACTGAAGCTTTCTTT
TRBV13	.	TRBJ2-3	TRBD1	CASSSQTGDEVPDTQYF	TGTGCCAGCAGCTCGCAAACAGGGGATGAGGTCCCAGATACGCAGTATTTT
TRBV25-1	few	TRBJ1-4	.	CASLRTGGGEKLFF	TGTGCCAGCCTAAGGACGGGCGGGGGGGAAAAACTGTTTTTT
TRBV7-8	.	TRBJ1-1	.	CASSLQWGRSATEAFF	TGTGCCAGCAGCTTACAATGGGGCAGGTCGGCGACTGAAGCTTTCTTT
TRBV7-6	.	TRBJ1-1	TRBD1	CASSPRQGTMNTEAFF	TGTGCCAGCAGCCCCAGACAGGGAACAATGAACACTGAAGCTTTCTTT
TRBV18	.	TRBJ1-1	TRBD1	CASSATRGSGTEAFF	TGTGCCAGCTCAGCTACCAGGGGGTCGGGCACTGAAGCTTTCTTT
TRBV4-1	.	TRBJ2-1	TRBD2	CASSQDSAGGRYNEQFF	TGCGCCAGCAGCCAAGATTCTGCGGGGGGGCGTTACAATGAGCAGTTCTTC
TRBV7-8	.	TRBJ2-3	TRBD1	CASSLPGQGIVDTQYF	TGTGCCAGCAGCCTCCCGGGACAGGGGATAGTAGATACGCAGTATTTT
TRBV29-1	.	TRBJ1-1	TRBD1	CSVETDRGYTEAFF	TGCAGCGTTGAAACTGACAGGGGGTATACTGAAGCTTTCTTT
TRBV7-2	.	TRBJ2-2	TRBD1	CASSHPTGRTGELFF	TGTGCCAGCAGCCACCCGACAGGGCGCACCGGGGAGCTGTTTTTT
TRBV11-1	.	TRBJ2-5	.	CASSLESGGSQETQYF	TGTGCCAGCAGCTTAGAGTCTGGAGGCTCGCAAGAGACCCAGTACTTC
TRBV7-6	.	TRBJ2-5	.	CASSWAGEETQYF	TGTGCCAGCAGCTGGGCCGGGGAAGAGACCCAGTACTTC
TRBV5-4	.	TRBJ2-2	TRBD2	CASSLERGSNTGELFF	TGTGCCAGCAGCCTGGAGCGGGGCTCGAACACCGGGGAGCTGTTTTTT
TRBV2	.	TRBJ1-4	.	CASSLNRETNEKLFF	TGTGCCAGCAGCCTAAACAGGGAGACTAATGAAAAACTGTTTTTT
TRBV21-1	once	TRBJ1-3	.	CASSKGQGGGNTIYF	TGTGCCAGCAGCAAAGGACAGGGGGGCGGAAACACCATATATTTT
TRBV15	.	TRBJ1-2	.	CATSPGRGWYGYTF	TGTGCCACCTCCCCGGGGAGGGGTTGGTATGGCTACACCTTC
TRBV5-1	.	TRBJ2-7	TRBD2	CASSSSLGGGAYEQYF	TGCGCCAGCAGCTCCTCCCTGGGCGGGGGGGCTTACGAGCAGTACTTC
TRBV5-1	.	TRBJ2-7	TRBD2	CASSSRPSGGAKEQYF	TGCGCCAGCAGCTCCCGCCCTAGCGGGGGGGCGAAAGAGCAGTACTTC
TRBV27	once	TRBJ1-2	TRBD1	CASRIFGTGGPYGYTF	TGTGCCAGCAGGATTTTTGGGACAGGGGGCCCCTATGGCTACACCTTC
TRBV2	.	TRBJ2-7	TRBD1	CASLGTGSYEQYF	TGTGCCAGCCTTGGGACAGGGAGTTACGAGCAGTACTTC
TRBV6-6	once	TRBJ1-5	.	CASSTRGREQPQHF	TGTGCCAGCAGTACACGAGGCAGGGAACAGCCCCAGCATTTT
TRBV5-1	.	TRBJ1-2	.	CASSPRGEGANYGYTF	TGCGCCAGCAGCCCCCGAGGGGAGGGGGCTAACTATGGCTACACCTTC
TRBV11-3	.	TRBJ2-7	TRBD1	CASSSRTGLSYEQYF	TGTGCCAGCAGCTCTCGGACAGGGCTTTCCTACGAGCAGTACTTC
TRBV5-1	.	TRBJ1-1	TRBD1	CASSFGDRGQMTEAFF	TGCGCCAGCAGCTTCGGGGACAGGGGGCAAATGACTGAAGCTTTCTTT
TRBV7-9	.	TRBJ2-5	TRBD2	CASSYGGGAGETQYF	TGTGCCAGCAGCTACGGCGGGGGGGCAGGCGAGACCCAGTACTTC
TRBV9	.	TRBJ2-7	.	CASSPRQGGEQYF	TGTGCCAGCAGCCCGAGGCAAGGGGGCGAGCAGTACTTC
TRBV19	.	TRBJ2-7	TRBD1	CASSRSQGAYEQYF	TGTGCCAGTAGTAGGTCACAGGGGGCCTACGAGCAGTACTTC
TRBV2	.	TRBJ1-1	.	CASSGRFEAFF	TGTGCCAGCAGTGGGAGATTTGAAGCTTTCTTT
TRBV7-9	.	TRBJ2-7	.	CASSTGLGAFSEQYF	TGTGCCAGCAGCACCGGACTGGGGGCCTTCAGCGAGCAGTACTTC
TRBV14	.	TRBJ1-2	TRBD1	CASSLRTGEDYGYTF	TGTGCCAGCAGCCTTCGGACAGGGGAGGACTATGGCTACACCTTC
TRBV9	.	TRBJ2-7	TRBD1	CASSKAEAGGHEQYF	TGTGCCAGCAGCAAAGCGGAGGCAGGGGGCCACGAGCAGTACTTC
TRBV28	.	TRBJ2-4	.	CASSFLSTGPLGNIQYF	TGTGCCAGCAGTTTTCTTTCGACAGGCCCCCTTGGAAACATTCAGTACTTC
TRBV6-1	few	TRBJ1-3	.	CATSGTFSGNTIYF	TGTGCCACCTCAGGGACATTCTCTGGAAACACCATATATTTT
TRBV21-1	.	TRBJ2-5	.	CASSKISGGEETQYF	TGTGCCAGCAGCAAAATAAGCGGGGGAGAAGAGACCCAGTACTTC